This is a list of T cell receptor beta chains from one sample in a study of T cells after yellow fever vaccination. TCRdb re-called the 5' RACE reads through MiXCR, storing one row per CDR3 protein. The profile shows about 130,000 distinct CDR3 sequences, about 8.2% of them singletons. Material: CD8+ T cells sorted from PBMCs, obtained on the day of the yellow fever booster vaccination. The receptors stem from a man aged 18 to 29 who received the YFV17D yellow fever vaccine. CDR3s include the opening cysteine and the closing phenylalanine or tryptophan. Each record gives: J gene, V gene, clone size, D gene, CDR3 DNA, CDR3 protein. A D gene is named only where the DNA matches it firmly. Clone size is not always given. Where it is, it says once, few, many or a class for expanded clones.

TRBJ2-2 | TRBV5-6 | many | TRBD1 | TGTGCCAGCAGCTTCCTAGGACAGGGATGGACCGGGGAGCTGTTTTTT | CASSFLGQGWTGELFF
TRBJ2-1 | TRBV12-3/TRBV12-4 | NA | NA | TGTGCCAGCAGTTTTGGAGGGTTCAATGAGCAGTTCTTC | CASSFGGFNEQFF
TRBJ2-6 | TRBV10-3 | NA | TRBD1 | TGTGCCATCAGTGACGGGACAGGGCCTGGGGCCAACGTCCTGACTTTC | CAISDGTGPGANVLTF
TRBJ1-1 | TRBV5-4 | few | NA | TGTGCCAGCAGCTTGGAGGGGCCTTCGGGCACTGAAGCTTTCTTT | CASSLEGPSGTEAFF
TRBJ2-1 | TRBV9 | NA | NA | TGTGCCAGCACTCGTAGCGGCAATAAGTTGAGCTCCTACAATGAGCAGTTCTTC | CASTRSGNKLSSYNEQFF
TRBJ1-1 | TRBV7-2 | NA | NA | TGTGCCAGCAGCTTAGCCTCCAGGGTAACTGAAGCTTTCTTT | CASSLASRVTEAFF
TRBJ1-2 | TRBV7-2 | few | NA | TGTGCCAGCAGCTTGGGGGACCGGGCCGACAAGAGTTATGGCTACACCTTC | CASSLGDRADKSYGYTF
TRBJ2-3 | TRBV4-1 | NA | TRBD1 | TGCGCCAGCAGCCAACGACAGGGACCAGATACGCAGTATTTT | CASSQRQGPDTQYF
TRBJ1-2 | TRBV7-9 | NA | NA | TGTGCCAGCAGCTTAGTCGTGTCCAGGAACGGCTACACCTTC | CASSLVVSRNGYTF
TRBJ2-5 | TRBV2 | few | NA | TGTGCCGGAAAGACCGGAGGAGACGAGACCCAGTACTTC | CAGKTGGDETQYF
TRBJ1-1 | TRBV6-1 | NA | TRBD1 | TGTGCCAGCAGAAACAGGGGTAACACTGAAGCTTTCTTT | CASRNRGNTEAFF
TRBJ1-6 | TRBV27 | few | TRBD1 | TGTGCCAGCAGTTGGGGGACAGACAATTCACCCCTCCACTTT | CASSWGTDNSPLHF
TRBJ2-5 | TRBV13 | few | NA | TGTGCCAGCAGCTTAAAGGGACTCGGCGGGGCGCAAGAGACCCAGTACTTC | CASSLKGLGGAQETQYF
TRBJ2-7 | TRBV29-1 | NA | NA | TGCAGCGTTGAACAGGGTTCCTACGAGCAGTACTTC | CSVEQGSYEQYF
TRBJ2-1 | TRBV4-3 | few | NA | TGCGCCAGCAGCCACCGAGTGGGTCAGGGTAACAATGAGCAGTTCTTC | CASSHRVGQGNNEQFF
TRBJ1-2 | TRBV4-1 | NA | NA | TGCGCCAGCAGCCATCCCCCACAGGGTGGCTATGGCTACACCTTC | CASSHPPQGGYGYTF
TRBJ2-7 | TRBV20-1 | many | NA | TGCAGTGCTAGAGATAGGGGACGTTACGAGCAGTACTTC | CSARDRGRYEQYF
TRBJ1-5 | TRBV5-5 | NA | NA | TGTGCCAGCAGCTGGACTTATAGCAATCAGCCCCAGCATTTT | CASSWTYSNQPQHF
TRBJ2-5 | TRBV9 | NA | NA | TGTGCCAGCAGCGTAGGGGAGGTCGGAACGATTCAAGAGACCCAGTACTTC | CASSVGEVGTIQETQYF
TRBJ2-7 | TRBV7-9 | many | TRBD2 | TGTGCCAGCAGCACAGAGGGGGAGCGGGGGGTCTACTACGAGCAGTACTTC | CASSTEGERGVYYEQYF
TRBJ2-2 | TRBV4-3 | many | NA | TGCGCCAGCAGCCAAGTCGACGGGGGCACCGGGGAGCTGTTTTTT | CASSQVDGGTGELFF
TRBJ1-5 | TRBV13 | few | NA | TGTGCCAGCAGTAAGCGAAATCAGCCCCAGCATTTT | CASSKRNQPQHF
TRBJ2-7 | TRBV20-1 | NA | NA | TGCAGTGCAACTAAGGTCTCGCAGGGCTCCTACGAGCAGTACTTC | CSATKVSQGSYEQYF
TRBJ2-3 | TRBV5-4 | many | NA | TGTGCCAGCAGCTTGGCCAGCGCTAGCACAGATACGCAGTATTTT | CASSLASASTDTQYF
TRBJ2-5 | TRBV12-3/TRBV12-4 | few | NA | TGTGCCAGCACTTCGGGCCACCCCGAGGGGTCCCAGTACTTC | CASTSGHPEGSQYF